What follows are 29 T cell receptor beta chains derived from one specimen sequenced in a study of PD-L1 blockade in urothelial cancer. Sequencing used immunoSEQ multiplex PCR; TCRdb keeps in-frame clones, though not all of them. Among some 40,000 clones listed, 91% were seen once. This sample's time point: peripheral blood 6 weeks after treatment start. Material: PBMCs, obtained around atezolizumab (anti-PD-L1) treatment. The receptors here all came from a man between 65 and 85 years old with urothelial cancer.

The CDR3: CATTLGGGAGELFF. The CDR3 DNA reads TGTGCCACCACCCTCGGGGGGGGAGCCGGGGAGCTGTTTTTT. J is TRBJ2-2 and V is TRBV19; TRBD2 matches 8 bases. V lost 10 bases to trimming and J lost 6 bases; unmatched junction nucleotides: 10. The CDR3 is 14 amino acids. Germline CDR1 and CDR2: LNHDA and SQIVND (reference sequence).

J is TRBJ2-5 and V is TRBV4-1; D perhaps matches TRBD1 (6 bases). The CDR3 extends over 15 amino acids. CDR1 and CDR2 (germline): MGHRA, YSYEKL. Trimming took off 3 bases at V and 7 bases at J, with 18 bases between the two ends. The CDR3 bases are TGCGCCAGCAGCCACCCGCAGGGGTATGTTGCGACCCAGTACTTC. Amino acids: CASSHPQGYVATQYF.

This sequence joins TRBV10-3 and TRBJ2-7; 8 bases agree with TRBD2. The CDR3 covers 15 residues. J was trimmed by 4 bases and V by 6 bases; bases with no gene match: 11. In germline, CDR1 is ENHRY, CDR2 SYGVKD. The CDR3 loop reads CAISPTSGGGYEQYF. The CDR3 coding sequence is TGTGCCATCAGCCCTACTAGCGGAGGAGGATACGAGCAGTACTTC.

This clone was detected only once. This rearrangement joins TRBV25-1 to TRBJ2-3; TRBD1 matches 8 bases. The V segment lost 4 bases and the J segment 4 bases; nucleotides outside the gene matches: 10. CDR1 is MGHDK, CDR2 SYGVNS, per germline. CDR3 length equals 16 residues. The chain's CDR3 is CASSAFSGGVADTQYF. CDR3 nucleotides: TGTGCCAGCAGTGCCTTTTCAGGGGGCGTCGCAGATACGCAGTATTTT. The entire variable domain, with the rest obtained from reference TRBV25-1 and TRBJ2-3, is as follows: EADIYQTPRYLVIGTGKKITLECSQTMGHDKMYWYQQDPGMELHLIHYSYGVNSTEKGDLSSESTVSRIRTEHFPLTLESARPSHTSQYLCASSAFSGGVADTQYFGPGTRLTVL.

The chain carries TRBV27 and TRBJ2-5; D remains ambiguous. V lost 4 bases to trimming and J lost 5 bases, with 14 bases between them. Germline CDR1 reads MNHEY; CDR2 reads SMNVEV (reference sequence). CDR3 length equals 14 residues. The CDR3 protein is CASSSTNPSETQYF. In DNA form, the CDR3 reads TGTGCCAGCAGTTCAACTAACCCCTCGGAGACCCAGTACTTC.

This clone was counted once. The chain has TRBV11-2 and TRBJ2-2, with 11 bases fitting TRBD2. Germline V lookup: CDR1 SGHAT, CDR2 FQNNGV. The trim removed 5 bases at V and 3 bases at J, leaving 14 bases unmatched. The CDR3 runs to 19 residues. The CDR3 loop reads CASSRRLAGQRGDTGELFF. For the CDR3, the DNA is TGTGCCAGCAGCCGAAGACTAGCGGGGCAGCGAGGGGACACCGGGGAGCTGTTTTTT.

The chain couples TRBV7-9 to TRBJ1-2; 7 bases map to TRBD1. The CDR3 is 15 amino acids. Trimming removed 2 bases from V and 2 bases from J; junction bases left unmatched: 5. The V gene's germline CDR1 is SEHNR and CDR2 FQNEAQ (reference sequence). The CDR3 reads CASSLQGGRNYGYTF. CDR3 coding DNA: TGTGCCAGCAGCTTACAGGGGGGTCGGAACTATGGCTACACCTTC.

The V call is TRBV7-8, the J call TRBJ2-3; 10 bases fit TRBD2. CDR1 SGHVS and CDR2 FQNEAQ come from the germline V gene. J gave up 2 bases and V 4 bases, and 3 bases lay outside the gene matches. The CDR3 spans 15 residues. Here the CDR3 DNA reads TGTGCCAGCAGCTCTAGCGGGAGATCCACAGATACGCAGTATTTT. It translates to CASSSSGRSTDTQYF. Variable domain in full (rest from reference TRBV7-8 and TRBJ2-3): GAGVSQSPRYKVAKRGQDVALRCDPISGHVSLFWYQQALGQGPEFLTYFQNEAQLDKSGLPSDRFFAERPEGSVSTLKIQRTQQEDSAVYLCASSSSGRSTDTQYFGPGTRLTVL.

This clone appeared a single time. This chain connects TRBV4-2 to TRBJ2-2; TRBD2 agrees at 8 bases. Germline values: CDR1 LGHNA, CDR2 YNFKEQ. The V gene end was trimmed by 0 bases and the J gene end by 0 bases; junction bases not matched to a gene: 3. There are 17 residues in the CDR3. CDR3: CASSQEGSGANTGELFF. In DNA, the CDR3 is TGTGCCAGCAGCCAAGAGGGTAGCGGGGCGAACACCGGGGAGCTGTTTTTT.

The genes are TRBV23-1 and TRBJ1-5, with D unresolved. TRBV23-1 is an open reading frame whose function is uncertain. The CDR3 sequence is 14 residues long. Trimming took off 6 bases at V and 0 bases at J, with 9 bases between the two ends. CDR3 in amino acids: CASRRVYSNQPQHF. For the CDR3, the DNA is TGCGCCAGCAGACGGGTCTATAGCAATCAGCCCCAGCATTTT.

The CDR3: CASSLRTLAGGQDTQYF. CDR3 DNA: TGTGCCAGCAGCTTGCGCACACTAGCGGGAGGGCAGGATACGCAGTATTTT. The V gene is TRBV7-9, the J gene TRBJ2-3; TRBD2 matches at 13 bases. Germline V lookup: CDR1 SEHNR, CDR2 FQNEAQ (reference sequence). The CDR3 extends over 17 amino acids. The J segment lost 6 bases and the V segment lost 3 bases, leaving 9 bases of the junction unmatched.

This clone was seen only once. The chain combines TRBV4-1 with TRBJ1-1; maybe TRBD1 (5 bases). The length of the CDR3 is 16 residues. V lost 0 bases to trimming and J lost 0 bases, with 11 bases between them. CDR1 and CDR2 (germline): MGHRA, YSYEKL. The DNA for the CDR3 is TGCGCCAGCAGCCAAGAATCAGGGCAAATGAACACTGAAGCTTTCTTT. Protein sequence: CASSQESGQMNTEAFF.

The rearrangement links TRBV7-2 to TRBJ2-1, with 9 bases identical to TRBD1. The germline gives CDR1 SGHTA, CDR2 FQGNSA. The V and J ends lost 2 bases and 5 bases, in that order; junction bases with no gene match: 4. This CDR3 is 15 amino acids long. The CDR3 spells CASSLWGQGDNEQFF. CDR3 nucleotides: TGTGCCAGCAGCTTATGGGGACAGGGAGACAATGAGCAGTTCTTC.

V gene TRBV28 combines with J gene TRBJ1-2; 10 bases are shared with TRBD1. The germline gives CDR1 MDHEN, CDR2 SYDVKM. V lost 6 bases to trimming and J lost 7 bases; unmatched junction nucleotides: 8. The CDR3 runs to 14 residues. The CDR3 here is CASRPGTGDAGYTF. CDR3 in DNA: TGTGCCAGCAGGCCAGGGACAGGGGATGCTGGCTACACCTTC.

The CDR3 bases are TGTGCCTGGAGTGGCCGACTAGCGCGGGGCGAGCAGTACTTC. Translating gives CAWSGRLARGEQYF. This chain uses TRBV30 with TRBJ2-7, with 8 bases aligning to TRBD2. From germline, CDR1 is GTSNPN and CDR2 SVGIG (reference sequence). J lost 6 bases, V lost 1 base, and 8 bases had no gene match. This CDR3 comprises 14 residues.

The chain joins TRBV5-1 to TRBJ2-3; 7 bases line up with TRBD2. The trim removed 5 bases at V and 2 bases at J, leaving 11 bases unmatched. CDR1 SGHRS and CDR2 YFSETQ come from the germline V gene. The CDR3 has 16 amino acids. The CDR3 loop is CASRGLLATFTDTQYF. The CDR3 DNA is TGCGCCAGCAGGGGTCTACTAGCGACTTTCACAGATACGCAGTATTTT.

This clone was picked up one time. The CDR3 sequence: CASSFDRTDYEQYF. CDR3 sequence (DNA): TGTGCCAGCAGTTTCGACAGAACCGACTACGAGCAGTACTTC. V usage is TRBV28 and J usage is TRBJ2-7; tentative D call: TRBD1 (5 bases). This CDR3 contains 14 residues. The V gene's germline CDR1 is MDHEN and CDR2 SYDVKM. Trimming stripped 3 bases from V and 3 bases from J, with 12 bases between.

This clone was found a few times. The J gene is TRBJ1-2, the V gene TRBV7-2; D is ambiguous. The length of the CDR3 is 13 residues. The germline gives CDR1 SGHTA, CDR2 FQGNSA. Trimming cost V 5 bases and J 1 base, with 8 bases left between them. In nucleotides, the CDR3 is TGTGCCAGCAGCATCGACAATAACTATGGCTACACCTTC. Its translation: CASSIDNNYGYTF. The full variable domain, completed using reference TRBV7-2 and TRBJ1-2, is GAGVSQSPSNKVTEKGKDVELRCDPISGHTALYWYRQSLGQGLEFLIYFQGNSAPDKSGLPSDRFSAERTGGSVSTLTIQRTQQEDSAVYLCASSIDNNYGYTFGSGTRLTVV.

This chain uses TRBV19 with TRBJ2-1, with 7 bases fitting TRBD1. V gave up 6 bases and J gave up 6 bases; unmatched junction bases: 11. CDR1 is LNHDA and CDR2 is SQIVND in the germline V gene (reference sequence). This CDR3 comprises 15 residues. In DNA form, the CDR3 reads TGTGCCAGTAGGGAACAGGGGTTGGCTGGCAATGAGCAGTTCTTC. This codes for CASREQGLAGNEQFF.

In nucleotides, the CDR3 is TGCGCCAGCAGCCCGGTACTACAGGGGGGCAACACCGGGGAGCTGTTTTTT. It codes for CASSPVLQGGNTGELFF. The J gene is TRBJ2-2, the V gene TRBV5-1; 8 bases fit TRBD1. CDR1 and CDR2 (germline): SGHRS, YFSETQ. This CDR3 has 17 residues. With 4 bases clipped from V and 2 bases from J, the junction kept 10 bases outside the gene matches.

This clone turned up a few times. The chain couples TRBV11-2 to TRBJ2-3, with D maybe TRBD2 (5 bases). The CDR3 is made up of 16 amino acids. Germline CDR1 reads SGHAT; CDR2 reads FQNNGV. Trimming pared 1 base from V and 3 bases from J, leaving 14 bases between. The CDR3 DNA reads as TGTGCCAGCAGCTTAGCCCCTAGCCCGGGTACAGATACGCAGTATTTT. Translated: CASSLAPSPGTDTQYF. Full variable domain (rest looked up from reference TRBV11-2 and TRBJ2-3): EAGVAQSPRYKIIEKRQSVAFWCNPISGHATLYWYQQILGQGPKLLIQFQNNGVVDDSQLPKDRFSAERLKGVDSTLKIQPAKLEDSAVYLCASSLAPSPGTDTQYFGPGTRLTVL.

The genes are TRBV4-1 and TRBJ1-3; a weak D match, TRBD1 (6 bases). The V gene's germline CDR1 is MGHRA and CDR2 YSYEKL. The CDR3 is 17 residues long. With 0 bases removed from V and 8 bases from J, the gap between germline ends came to 20 bases. This chain's CDR3 is CASSQDLPRGAGDTIYF. In nucleotides, the CDR3 is TGCGCCAGCAGCCAAGATCTCCCCCGGGGGGCTGGGGACACCATATATTTT.

The chain links TRBV7-9 to TRBJ2-3; the match to TRBD2 covers 10 bases. The germline V gene has CDR1 SEHNR and CDR2 FQNEAQ (reference sequence). The trim removed 5 bases at V and 6 bases at J, leaving 8 bases unmatched. The CDR3 sequence is 15 residues long. The CDR3 loop reads CASSRAGGGSDTQYF. The CDR3 nucleotides are TGTGCCAGCAGCAGAGCGGGAGGGGGTTCCGATACGCAGTATTTT.

The chain links TRBV5-1 to TRBJ2-3; TRBD2 matches at 12 bases. The CDR3 consists of 15 residues. V gave up 4 bases and J gave up 5 bases; unmatched junction bases: 5. Looked up from germline, CDR1 is SGHRS and CDR2 is YFSETQ. CDR3 loop: CASSPGLAGLDTQYF. The CDR3 DNA reads as TGCGCCAGCAGCCCGGGACTAGCGGGTTTAGATACGCAGTATTTT.

The J gene is TRBJ2-5, the V gene TRBV5-1; 9 nucleotides match TRBD1. Germline V gene data show CDR1 as SGHRS and CDR2 as YFSETQ. This CDR3 region has 14 residues. The V segment lost 4 bases and the J segment 3 bases; nucleotides outside the gene matches: 4. CDR3 coding DNA: TGCGCCAGCAGCCCGTGGACAGGGGAAGAGACCCAGTACTTC. This encodes CASSPWTGEETQYF.

The rearrangement joins TRBV28 to TRBJ2-7, with D unresolved. There are 13 residues in the CDR3. Trimming stripped 6 bases from V and 2 bases from J, with 11 bases between. CDR1 is MDHEN and CDR2 is SYDVKM in the germline V gene. CDR3 sequence: CASSTVAPYEQYF. For the CDR3, the DNA is TGTGCCAGCAGCACTGTCGCGCCCTACGAGCAGTACTTC.

This clone came up once. The chain recombines TRBV28 with TRBJ2-5, with D possibly matching TRBD2 (5 bases). V was pared by 3 bases and J by 1 base, with 9 bases between. This CDR3 has 14 amino acids. CDR1 is MDHEN and CDR2 is SYDVKM in the germline V gene. CDR3 loop: CASSFPGSQETQYF. Written as DNA, the CDR3 is TGTGCCAGCAGTTTCCCGGGGAGCCAAGAGACCCAGTACTTC.

J is TRBJ1-5 and V is TRBV28; 11 nucleotides agree with TRBD1. The CDR3 loop spans 15 amino acids. CDR1 is MDHEN, CDR2 SYDVKM, per germline. The trim removed 4 bases at V and 6 bases at J, leaving 5 bases unmatched. The CDR3 DNA follows: TGTGCCAGCAGTTCGGGACAGGGGGGAGGTCAGCCCCAGCATTTT. It yields the protein CASSSGQGGGQPQHF.

This clone was seen just once. The chain has TRBV5-1 and TRBJ2-5; 8 positions match TRBD1. The CDR3 totals 15 residues. V dropped 4 bases and J dropped 7; count of bases not matched to a gene: 12. Germline values: CDR1 SGHRS, CDR2 YFSETQ. CDR3 sequence: CASSPTGAADGTQYF. The CDR3 bases are TGCGCCAGCAGCCCGACAGGGGCCGCAGATGGGACCCAGTACTTC.